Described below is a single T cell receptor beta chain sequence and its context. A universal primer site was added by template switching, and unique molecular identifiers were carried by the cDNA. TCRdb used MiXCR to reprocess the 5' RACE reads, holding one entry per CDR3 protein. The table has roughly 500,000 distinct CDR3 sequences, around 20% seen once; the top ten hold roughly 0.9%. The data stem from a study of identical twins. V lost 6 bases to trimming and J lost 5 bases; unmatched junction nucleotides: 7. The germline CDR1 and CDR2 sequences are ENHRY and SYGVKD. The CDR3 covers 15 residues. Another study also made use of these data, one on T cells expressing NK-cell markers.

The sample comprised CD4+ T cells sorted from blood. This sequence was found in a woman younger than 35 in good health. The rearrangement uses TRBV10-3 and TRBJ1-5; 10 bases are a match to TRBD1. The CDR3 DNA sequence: TGTGCCATCAGCGTGACAGGGGGCGCGGATCAGCCCCAGCATTTT. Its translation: CAISVTGGADQPQHF.